This TCR beta chain was captured by sequencing in a study of cytomegalovirus exposure and HLA in healthy donors. Whole-study results and caveats: In a later analysis, TCR beta V- and J-gene trimming showed a link to a missense DCLRE1C variant. Presence/absence results assume similar sequencing depth per donor, which may not hold. In an earlier analysis, in 587 donors, most V segments appeared productive either ~87% or ~30% of the time.

The PCR had 60 Vbeta and 13 Jbeta primers. Authors' processing steps: In a later analysis, around 11 million of about 80 million unique beta chains occurred in at least two donors. Here immunoSEQ multiplex PCR was the method, and the copy in TCRdb shows in-frame clones only, minus some. V, J and clone size are taken as reported in that table, and D and trimming were inferred from the DNA itself. The sample includes roughly 200,000 clones, 70% to 90% of them seen just once. With 5 bases clipped from V and 9 bases from J, the junction kept 7 bases outside the gene matches. The length of the CDR3 is 15 residues. The germline V gene has CDR1 SNHLY and CDR2 FYNNEI. About this clone: Its antigen remains unidentified.

Sequencing was done on a sample of PBMCs. This receptor was taken from a woman in her forties or fifties in good health and CMV-seronegative. The rearrangement links TRBV2 to TRBJ1-6; 10 nucleotides align to TRBD1. The CDR3 nucleotides are TGTGCCAGCAGTTCTGACAGGGGGCGAGGTTCACCCCTCCACTTT. Its translation: CASSSDRGRGSPLHF.